This T cell receptor (beta chain) was sequenced during a study of blood T cell repertoires in COVID-19. Overall study context: The United States, Italy and Spain provided the acute and convalescent COVID-19 samples. PBMCs, B-cell-depleted T cells, or T cells provided the cDNA or gDNA that made up the material.

Per the original data handling: Reference gene primers were amplified, and this amplification served to estimate nucleated cell counts. TCRdb keeps only in-frame clones here, not all; method: immunoSEQ multiplex PCR. V, J and clone size are those of that table, while D and trimming were read from the DNA. The sample yields about 230,000 clones, approximately 88% seen once. V lost 0 bases, J lost 3 bases, and 11 bases lay in between. The CDR3 consists of 16 residues. Germline lookup yields CDR1 MGHRA and CDR2 YSYEKL. This chain links TRBV4-1 with TRBJ1-4; D call uncertain. The specimen was peripheral blood. This TCR was recovered from a man in his forties with acute or convalescent COVID-19. The CDR3 here is CASSQDRARPNEKLFF. DNA for the CDR3: TGCGCCAGCAGCCAAGATCGCGCCAGGCCTAATGAAAAACTGTTTTTT.